One and the same sample provided the 2 T cell receptor beta chains below, sequenced in a study of human T cells and chemical hapten exposure. TCRdb independently ran MiXCR on the RACE reads; one entry per CDR3 protein. The sample comprises a few hundred thousand distinct CDR3 sequences, over 8% of which are singletons, and about 2.1% rests with the top ten. Time point here: pre-sensitization, week 0. The treatment denotes: therapeutic diphenylcyclopropenone sensitization with weekly scalp DPC. Material: whole blood, obtained in connection with sensitization to the hapten diphenylcyclopropenone (DPC). These receptors were taken from a woman in her thirties or forties with alopecia areata. Some clones in this sample may be carry-over from other donors' samples.

This clonotype was counted at least ten times. The CDR3 bases are TGCAGTGCCATGGACAGTTGGGAAAAACTGTTTTTT. It is translated as CSAMDSWEKLFF. The chain recombines TRBV20-1 with TRBJ1-4; D is perhaps TRBD1 (6 bases). CDR1 is DFQATT, CDR2 SNEGSKA, per germline (reference sequence). The CDR3 loop spans 12 amino acids. V was cut by 6 bases and J by 8 bases, with 13 bases left in between.

The chain uses TRBV7-3 and TRBJ2-5; TRBD2 aligns across 7 bases. The germline gives CDR1 SGHTA, CDR2 FQGTGA. With 7 bases clipped from V and 5 bases from J, the junction kept 16 bases outside the gene matches. This CDR3 has 16 amino acids. The CDR3 loop is CASTHLWGRAWETQYF. CDR3 in DNA: TGTGCCAGCACCCACCTATGGGGGAGGGCCTGGGAGACCCAGTACTTC.